The 2 T cell receptor beta chains below were found in one sample sequenced in a study of CD8+ T cells in alopecia areata. Extraction and reverse transcription of RNA yielded cDNA as the sequencing template. Only in-frame clones appear in the TCRdb table, and some are missing; sequencing was by immunoSEQ multiplex PCR. The sample shows about 160,000 clones, approximately 50% of them seen only once. The sample was CD4+ T cells sorted from blood. The receptors come from a human donor with alopecia areata.

The chain is built from TRBV23-1 and TRBJ2-7; weak D call: TRBD2 (5 bases). TRBV23-1 is flagged as an ORF with uncertain function. The CDR3 runs to 15 residues. The ends were cut back, 3 bases at V and 2 bases at J, with 14 bases in the middle. The DNA for the CDR3 is TGCGCCAGCAGTCATATCCGGGAACTTCCCTACGAGCAGTACTTC. Protein product: CASSHIRELPYEQYF.

The chain joins TRBV11-2 to TRBJ2-7; D possibly uses TRBD1 or TRBD2 (5 bases each). The germline V gene encodes CDR1 SGHAT and CDR2 FQNNGV. The CDR3 is made up of 15 amino acids. V was pared by 5 bases and J by 1 base, with 15 bases between. The CDR3 loop is CASSGLRDRSYEQYF. CDR3 DNA: TGTGCCAGCAGCGGCCTCCGGGACCGATCCTACGAGCAGTACTTC. The entire variable domain, with the rest obtained from reference TRBV11-2 and TRBJ2-7, is as follows: EAGVAQSPRYKIIEKRQSVAFWCNPISGHATLYWYQQILGQGPKLLIQFQNNGVVDDSQLPKDRFSAERLKGVDSTLKIQPAKLEDSAVYLCASSGLRDRSYEQYFGPGTRLTVT.